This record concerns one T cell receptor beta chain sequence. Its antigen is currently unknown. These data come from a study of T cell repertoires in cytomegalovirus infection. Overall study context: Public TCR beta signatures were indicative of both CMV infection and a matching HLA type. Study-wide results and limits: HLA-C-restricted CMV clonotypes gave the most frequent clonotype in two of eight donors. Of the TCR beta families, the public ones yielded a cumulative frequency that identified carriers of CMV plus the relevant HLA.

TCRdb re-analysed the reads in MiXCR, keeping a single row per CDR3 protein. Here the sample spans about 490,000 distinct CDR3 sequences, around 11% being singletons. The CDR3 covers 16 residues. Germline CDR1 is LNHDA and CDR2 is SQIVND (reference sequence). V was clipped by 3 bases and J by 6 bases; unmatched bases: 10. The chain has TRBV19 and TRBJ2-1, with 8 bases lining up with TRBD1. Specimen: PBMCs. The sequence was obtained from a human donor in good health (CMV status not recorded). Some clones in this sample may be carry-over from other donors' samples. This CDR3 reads CASSIGRRGPSNEQFF. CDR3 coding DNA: TGTGCCAGTAGTATTGGGCGCAGGGGGCCCTCCAATGAGCAGTTCTTC.